The source of this T cell receptor (beta chain) is a study of read filtering for tumor transcriptome and immune sequencing. Study observations and caveats: The CD138-negative fraction was mixed bone marrow immune cells, not pure T cells.

Molecular barcoded adaptors covering alpha/delta and beta/gamma chains were used on roughly 400 ng RNA. TCRdb ran MiXCR on the reads and lists one entry per CDR3 protein. The data show tens of thousands of distinct CDR3 sequences, 13% to 15% seen once. In this sample, this clonotype turned up many times. Its antigen is unknown. One end of the junction is discordant with germline, which a read error may explain. The CDR3 runs 20 residues. The V gene's germline CDR1 is SGHAT and CDR2 FQNNGV. The V and J genes are TRBV11-2 and TRBJ2-1; TRBD2 might be the D (6 bases). The material sequenced was a population of CD138-negative cells sorted from bone marrow. The source of this sequence is a donor at least 40 years old with multiple myeloma. The CDR3 loop reads CASSLDKEVSGRSSYNEQFF. CDR3 nucleotides: TGTGCCAGCAGCCTAGATAAGGAGGTAAGCGGGCGGAGCTCCTACAATGAGCAGTTCTTC.